The next 3 T cell receptor beta chains were all read from a single sample in a study of T cells in Graves' hyperthyroidism and ophthalmopathy. Amplification of TCR beta CDR3 regions was performed using RNA transcripts as template. Using the HTBI primer set, a first-round RT-PCR was run on the TCR CDR3. Via MiXCR, TCRdb re-called the multiplex PCR reads, giving one row per CDR3 protein. The table lists roughly 350,000 distinct CDR3 sequences, roughly 15% of them singletons. Sample: blood. The receptors were sampled from a woman between 40 and 55 years old with Graves' ophthalmopathy.

This rearrangement joins TRBV12-3 or TRBV12-4 to TRBJ2-1; TRBD2 matches 9 bases. The CDR3 loop spans 13 amino acids. V lost 7 bases and J lost 2; bases outside the gene matches: 0. This chain's CDR3 is CASTSGTYNEQFF. The CDR3 DNA sequence: TGTGCCAGCACTAGCGGGACCTACAATGAGCAGTTCTTC.

The sample holds many counts of this clonotype. The chain has TRBV2 and TRBJ2-1; the match to TRBD1 covers 8 bases. This CDR3 comprises 12 residues. V shed 6 bases and J 9 bases; nucleotides not matched to a gene: 4. CDR1 SNHLY and CDR2 FYNNEI come from the germline V gene. The CDR3: CASSGDRLEQFF. The CDR3 nucleotides are TGTGCCAGCAGCGGGGACAGGCTTGAGCAGTTCTTC.

This clonotype has a count of ten or more. This chain links TRBV29-1 with TRBJ2-5, with no clear D. Deletions cut 4 bases from V and 4 bases from J, with 7 bases between. The germline V gene has CDR1 SQVTM and CDR2 ANQGSEA. The CDR3 runs to 11 residues. This CDR3 is CSVAGAETQYF. The CDR3 bases are TGCAGCGTTGCTGGTGCAGAGACCCAGTACTTC.